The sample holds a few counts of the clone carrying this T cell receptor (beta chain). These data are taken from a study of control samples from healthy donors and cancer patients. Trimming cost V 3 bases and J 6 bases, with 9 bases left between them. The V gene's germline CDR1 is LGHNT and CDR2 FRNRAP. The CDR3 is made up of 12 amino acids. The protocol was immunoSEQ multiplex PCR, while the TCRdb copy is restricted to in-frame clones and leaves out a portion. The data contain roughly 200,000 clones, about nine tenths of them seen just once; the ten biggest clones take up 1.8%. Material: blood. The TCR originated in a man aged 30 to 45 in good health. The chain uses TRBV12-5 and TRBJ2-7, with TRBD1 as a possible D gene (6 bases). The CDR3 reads CASGFAGAEQYF. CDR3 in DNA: TGTGCTAGTGGTTTCGCAGGGGCCGAGCAGTACTTC.